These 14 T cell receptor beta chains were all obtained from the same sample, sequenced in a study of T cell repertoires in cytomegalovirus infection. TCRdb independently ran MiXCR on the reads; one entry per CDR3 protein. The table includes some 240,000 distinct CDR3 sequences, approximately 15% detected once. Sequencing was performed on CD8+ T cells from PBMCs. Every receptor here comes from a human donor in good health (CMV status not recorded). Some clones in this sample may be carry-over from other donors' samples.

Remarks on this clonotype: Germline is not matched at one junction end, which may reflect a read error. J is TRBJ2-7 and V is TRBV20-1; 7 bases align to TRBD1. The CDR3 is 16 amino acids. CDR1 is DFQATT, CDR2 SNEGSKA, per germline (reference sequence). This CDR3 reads CSAGERGLGQAREQYF. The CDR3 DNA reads TGCAGTGCTGGAGAAAGGGGTCTCGGACAGGCCAGGGAGCAGTACTTC.

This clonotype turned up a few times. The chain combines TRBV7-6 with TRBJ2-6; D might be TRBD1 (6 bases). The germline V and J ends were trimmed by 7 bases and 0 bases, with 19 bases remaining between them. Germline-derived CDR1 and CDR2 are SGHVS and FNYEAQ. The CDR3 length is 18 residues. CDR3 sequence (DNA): TGTGCCAGCATCCCCCTGGTGACAGGTTACTCTGGGGCCAACGTCCTGACTTTC. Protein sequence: CASIPLVTGYSGANVLTF.

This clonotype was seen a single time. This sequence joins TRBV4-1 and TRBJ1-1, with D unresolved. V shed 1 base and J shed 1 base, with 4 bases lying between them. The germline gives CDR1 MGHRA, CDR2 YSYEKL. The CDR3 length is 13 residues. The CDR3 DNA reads TGCGCCAGCAGCCAAGCACAGAACACTGAAGCTTTCTTT. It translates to CASSQAQNTEAFF.

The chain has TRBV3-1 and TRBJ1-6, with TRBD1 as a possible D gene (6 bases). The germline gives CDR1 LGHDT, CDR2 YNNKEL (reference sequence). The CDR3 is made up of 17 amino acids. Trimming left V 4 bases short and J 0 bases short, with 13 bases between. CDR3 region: CASSLRTASSYNSPLHF. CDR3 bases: TGTGCCAGCAGCCTACGGACAGCGAGCTCCTATAATTCACCCCTCCACTTT. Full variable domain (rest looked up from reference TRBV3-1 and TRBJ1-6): DTAVSQTPKYLVTQMGNDKSIKCEQNLGHDTMYWYKQDSKKFLKIMFSYNNKELIINETVPNRFSPKSPDKAHLNLHINSLELGDSAVYFCASSLRTASSYNSPLHFGNGTRLTVT.

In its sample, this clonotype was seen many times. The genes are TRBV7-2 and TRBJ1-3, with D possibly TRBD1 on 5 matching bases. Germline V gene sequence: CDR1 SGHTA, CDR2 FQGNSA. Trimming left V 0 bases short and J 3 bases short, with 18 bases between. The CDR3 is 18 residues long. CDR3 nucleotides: TGTGCCAGCAGCTTAGCTGTGAGCCCAGGGTCGTTTGGAAACACCATATATTTT. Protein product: CASSLAVSPGSFGNTIYF. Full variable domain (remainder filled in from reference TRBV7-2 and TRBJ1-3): GAGVSQSPSNKVTEKGKDVELRCDPISGHTALYWYRQSLGQGLEFLIYFQGNSAPDKSGLPSDRFSAERTGGSVSTLTIQRTQQEDSAVYLCASSLAVSPGSFGNTIYFGEGSWLTVV.

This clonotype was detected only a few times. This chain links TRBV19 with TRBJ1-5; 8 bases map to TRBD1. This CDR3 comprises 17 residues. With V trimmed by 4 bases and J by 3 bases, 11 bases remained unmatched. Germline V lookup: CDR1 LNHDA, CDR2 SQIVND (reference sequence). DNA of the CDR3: TGTGCCAGTAGTACCGACTTGACAGGGGTCTACAATCAGCCCCAGCATTTT. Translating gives CASSTDLTGVYNQPQHF.

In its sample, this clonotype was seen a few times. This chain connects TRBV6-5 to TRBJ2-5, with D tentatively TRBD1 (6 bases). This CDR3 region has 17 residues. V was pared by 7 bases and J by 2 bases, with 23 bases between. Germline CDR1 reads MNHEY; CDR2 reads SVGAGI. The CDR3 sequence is CASKGVVATSPQETQYF. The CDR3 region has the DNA TGTGCCAGCAAGGGGGTAGTGGCCACATCCCCGCAAGAGACCCAGTACTTC.

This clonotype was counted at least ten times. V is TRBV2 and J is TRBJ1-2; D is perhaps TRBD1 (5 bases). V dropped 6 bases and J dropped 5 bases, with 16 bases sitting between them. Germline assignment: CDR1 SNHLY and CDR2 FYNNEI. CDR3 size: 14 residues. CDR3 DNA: TGTGCCAGCAGGCCCCTCGGGGAGGGGTATGGCTACACCTTC. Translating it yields CASRPLGEGYGYTF.

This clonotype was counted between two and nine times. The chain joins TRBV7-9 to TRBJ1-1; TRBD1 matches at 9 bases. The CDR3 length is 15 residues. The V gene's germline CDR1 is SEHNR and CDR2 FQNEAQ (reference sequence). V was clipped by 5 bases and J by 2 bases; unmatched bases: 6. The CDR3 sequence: CASSAGDRANTEAFF. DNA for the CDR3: TGTGCCAGCAGCGCGGGGGACAGGGCAAACACTGAAGCTTTCTTT.

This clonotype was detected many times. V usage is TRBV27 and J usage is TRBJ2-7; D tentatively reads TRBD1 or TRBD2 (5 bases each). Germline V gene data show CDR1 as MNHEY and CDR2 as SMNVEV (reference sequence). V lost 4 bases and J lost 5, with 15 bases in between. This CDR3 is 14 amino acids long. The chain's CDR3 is CASSSTDWGDEQYF. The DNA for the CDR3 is TGTGCCAGCAGTTCGACAGATTGGGGAGACGAGCAGTACTTC.

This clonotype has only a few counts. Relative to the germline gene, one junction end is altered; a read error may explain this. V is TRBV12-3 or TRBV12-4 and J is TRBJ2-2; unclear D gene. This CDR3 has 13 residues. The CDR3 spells CASSFTKTGELFF. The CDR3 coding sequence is TGTGCCAGCAGTTTTACGAAAACCGGGGAGCTGTTTTTT.

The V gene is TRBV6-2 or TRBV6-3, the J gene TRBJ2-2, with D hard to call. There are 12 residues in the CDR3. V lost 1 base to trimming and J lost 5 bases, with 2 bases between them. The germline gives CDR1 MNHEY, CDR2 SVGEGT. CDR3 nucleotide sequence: TGTGCCAGCAGTTACTTTACCGGGGAGCTGTTTTTT. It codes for CASSYFTGELFF.

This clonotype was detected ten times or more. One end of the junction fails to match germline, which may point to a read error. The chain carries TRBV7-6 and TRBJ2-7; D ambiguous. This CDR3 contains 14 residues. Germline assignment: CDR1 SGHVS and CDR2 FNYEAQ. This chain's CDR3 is CASSLAIGSDEQYF. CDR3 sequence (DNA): TGTGCCAGCAGCTTAGCTATAGGCTCCGACGAGCAGTACTTC.

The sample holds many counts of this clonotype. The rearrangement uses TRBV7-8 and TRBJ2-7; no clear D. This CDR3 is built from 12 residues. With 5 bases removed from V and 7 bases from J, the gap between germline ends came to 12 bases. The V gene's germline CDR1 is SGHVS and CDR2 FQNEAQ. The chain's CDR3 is CASSHDLLEQYF. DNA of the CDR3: TGTGCCAGCAGCCACGACCTTTTGGAGCAGTACTTC.